The next 11 T cell receptor beta chains were all read from a single sample in a study of shared clonotypes between healthy human individuals. Libraries were prepared by immunoSEQ multiplex PCR; TCRdb keeps only in-frame clonotypes and omits some of them. The sample yields about 2.3 million clones, 80% to 95% seen once. The specimen sequenced was naive CD4+ T cells from PBMCs. Noted subset: CD45RA+ positively selected. The receptor set was obtained from a man younger than 35 in good health. Some clones in this sample may be carry-over from other donors' samples.

The chain recombines TRBV2 with TRBJ2-1; 7 bases are a match to TRBD2. This CDR3 has 15 amino acids. The germline gives CDR1 SNHLY, CDR2 FYNNEI. Losses at the gene ends were 11 bases for V and 4 bases for J; bases not matched to a gene: 14. CDR3 region: CAPRTAGEVYNEQFF. Written as DNA, the CDR3 is TGTGCCCCACGGACGGCGGGAGAAGTGTACAATGAGCAGTTCTTC.

The chain is built from TRBV27 and TRBJ2-5; 7 bases map to TRBD2. The CDR3 is 15 residues long. Germline V lookup: CDR1 MNHEY, CDR2 SMNVEV (reference sequence). V dropped 4 bases and J dropped 5; count of bases not matched to a gene: 10. The chain's CDR3 is CASSSRGVGGETQYF. In DNA form, the CDR3 reads TGTGCCAGCAGTTCCCGGGGGGTTGGTGGGGAGACCCAGTACTTC.

The V and J genes are TRBV5-4 and TRBJ2-7; 8 nucleotides align to TRBD1. From germline, CDR1 is SGHNT and CDR2 YYREEE (reference sequence). CDR3 size: 15 residues. V was clipped by 4 bases and J by 3 bases; unmatched bases: 9. CDR3 protein: CASSPGQGGLYEQYF. Written as DNA, the CDR3 is TGTGCCAGCAGCCCTGGACAGGGTGGTCTCTACGAGCAGTACTTC. Filled out from reference TRBV5-4 and TRBJ2-7, the complete variable domain reads ETGVTQSPTHLIKTRGQQVTLRCSSQSGHNTVSWYQQALGQGPQFIFQYYREEENGRGNFPPRFSGLQFPNYSSELNVNALELDDSALYLCASSPGQGGLYEQYFGPGTRLTVT.

V is TRBV28 and J is TRBJ2-3; 12 bases line up with TRBD1. The CDR3 is made up of 15 amino acids. The ends lost 8 bases at V and 1 base at J; junction bases unmatched: 4. Germline V CDR1 and CDR2: MDHEN, SYDVKM. The CDR3 loop reads CASRGQGAGTDTQYF. CDR3 nucleotide sequence: TGTGCCAGCCGGGGACAGGGGGCTGGCACAGATACGCAGTATTTT.

This clone was seen a single time. The gene calls are TRBV10-3 and TRBJ1-5; no clear D. Germline assignment: CDR1 ENHRY and CDR2 SYGVKD. The CDR3 length is 12 residues. V was shortened by 10 bases and J by 2 bases, with 9 bases between the two germline ends. The CDR3 is CATREGNQPQHF. For the CDR3, the DNA is TGTGCCACCCGGGAGGGCAATCAGCCCCAGCATTTT.

This clone was recorded only once. The V call is TRBV6-5, the J call TRBJ1-2, with D possibly being TRBD1 (5 bases). The CDR3 sequence is 16 residues long. In germline, CDR1 is MNHEY, CDR2 SVGAGI. Trimming removed 0 bases from V and 3 bases from J, with 14 bases in between. The CDR3 reads CASSYSSREGYYGYTF. CDR3 sequence (DNA): TGTGCCAGCAGTTACTCGAGCCGCGAGGGGTACTATGGCTACACCTTC.

This chain uses TRBV7-9 with TRBJ2-7; weak D call: TRBD2 (6 bases). The germline CDR1 and CDR2 sequences are SEHNR and FQNEAQ (reference sequence). Trimming stripped 7 bases from V and 0 bases from J, with 13 bases between. This CDR3 contains 14 residues. Here the CDR3 DNA reads TGTGCCAGCACGATGAGCGGGTCCTCCTACGAGCAGTACTTC. It codes for CASTMSGSSYEQYF.

The chain joins TRBV7-9 to TRBJ2-1; D is undetermined. The germline V gene encodes CDR1 SEHNR and CDR2 FQNEAQ (reference sequence). V shed 1 base and J shed 8 bases, with 18 bases lying between them. The CDR3 is 16 residues long. The CDR3 spells CASSLGLGFMVYEQFF. The CDR3, as DNA: TGTGCCAGCAGCTTAGGGCTAGGGTTTATGGTCTATGAGCAGTTCTTC.

CDR3 residues: CASSLGGVRGEAQHF. The CDR3 DNA reads TGTGCCAGCAGCTTAGGAGGGGTACGAGGGGAGGCCCAGCATTTT. The chain is built from TRBV7-9 and TRBJ1-5; maybe TRBD1 (5 bases). Per the germline V gene, CDR1 is SEHNR and CDR2 is FQNEAQ (reference sequence). The germline V and J ends were trimmed by 1 base and 11 bases, with 18 bases remaining between them. The CDR3 contains 15 residues.

This rearrangement joins TRBV5-6 to TRBJ2-7; 7 bases are shared with TRBD1. J lost 2 bases, V lost 4 bases, and 12 bases had no gene match. In germline, CDR1 is SGHDT, CDR2 YYEEEE. The CDR3 has 16 residues. CDR3 region: CASSVYPGQPTYEQYF. CDR3 nucleotides: TGTGCCAGCAGCGTCTATCCGGGACAGCCTACCTACGAGCAGTACTTC. Combining the CDR3 with reference TRBV5-6 and TRBJ2-7 gives the whole variable domain DAGVTQSPTHLIKTRGQQVTLRCSPKSGHDTVSWYQQALGQGPQFIFQYYEEEERQRGNFPDRFSGHQFPNYSSELNVNALLLGDSALYLCASSVYPGQPTYEQYFGPGTRLTVT.

The chain joins TRBV11-2 to TRBJ1-2; 7 nucleotides align to TRBD1. Germline CDR1 is SGHAT and CDR2 is FQNNGV. The CDR3 runs to 13 residues. The ends lost 5 bases at V and 3 bases at J; junction bases unmatched: 3. The CDR3 loop reads CASSRGTDYGYTF. The CDR3 DNA follows: TGTGCCAGCAGCCGCGGGACAGACTATGGCTACACCTTC.